Listed below are T cell receptor beta chains from one sample, sequenced in a study of identifying expanded T cells in peripheral blood. TCRdb keeps only in-frame clones here, not all; method: immunoSEQ multiplex PCR. This table holds about 81,000 clones, about four fifths found once. Sequences were obtained from blood. These TCRs come from a person aged 18 to 75 in good health. CDR3s include the opening cysteine and the closing phenylalanine or tryptophan. A D gene is named only where the DNA matches it firmly. Not every row has a clone size; where given, it reads once, few, many or a size class.

J gene: TRBJ2-2; D gene: NA; clone size: NA; V gene: TRBV2; CDR3 protein: CASSEGGTGELFF; CDR3 DNA: TGTGCCAGCAGTGAGGGGGGCACCGGGGAGCTGTTTTTT
J gene: TRBJ1-1; D gene: TRBD1; clone size: NA; V gene: TRBV7-3; CDR3 protein: CASSPDRDSYTEAFF; CDR3 DNA: TGTGCCAGCAGCCCCGACCGGGACAGTTACACTGAAGCTTTCTTT
J gene: TRBJ2-3; D gene: NA; clone size: NA; V gene: TRBV11-2; CDR3 protein: CASSLRTFFSDTQYF; CDR3 DNA: TGTGCCAGCAGCTTAAGGACGTTTTTTTCAGATACGCAGTATTTT
J gene: TRBJ1-4; D gene: NA; clone size: NA; V gene: TRBV25-1; CDR3 protein: CASSPTPDRGANEKLFF; CDR3 DNA: TGTGCCAGCAGCCCTACCCCTGATCGGGGTGCTAATGAAAAACTGTTTTTT
J gene: TRBJ2-3; D gene: NA; clone size: NA; V gene: TRBV7-2; CDR3 protein: CASSLVGGDTQYF; CDR3 DNA: TGTGCCAGCAGCTTAGTGGGCGGGGATACGCAGTATTTT
J gene: TRBJ2-7; D gene: TRBD2; clone size: NA; V gene: TRBV28; CDR3 protein: CASSSLRGIGTSGQSYYSYEQYF; CDR3 DNA: TGTGCCAGCAGTTCACTACGGGGAATCGGGACTAGCGGCCAATCCTACTACTCCTACGAGCAGTACTTC
J gene: TRBJ1-2; D gene: TRBD1; clone size: NA; V gene: TRBV5-4; CDR3 protein: CASSSTGDGYTF; CDR3 DNA: TGTGCCAGCAGCTCTACAGGGGATGGCTACACCTTC
J gene: TRBJ2-7; D gene: NA; clone size: NA; V gene: TRBV5-1; CDR3 protein: CASSLEQGGNEQYF; CDR3 DNA: TGCGCCAGCAGCTTGGAACAGGGAGGCAACGAGCAGTACTTC
J gene: TRBJ1-1; D gene: NA; clone size: NA; V gene: TRBV5-1; CDR3 protein: CASSLTQGSTEAFF; CDR3 DNA: TGCGCCAGCAGCTTGACTCAGGGGTCCACTGAAGCTTTCTTT
J gene: TRBJ2-7; D gene: NA; clone size: NA; V gene: TRBV5-6; CDR3 protein: CASSLAAYEQYF; CDR3 DNA: TGTGCCAGCAGCTTGGCAGCTTACGAGCAGTACTTC
J gene: TRBJ2-1; D gene: TRBD2; clone size: NA; V gene: TRBV4-3; CDR3 protein: CASSQDLAGGSYNEQFF; CDR3 DNA: TGCGCCAGCAGCCAAGACCTAGCGGGAGGGTCCTACAATGAGCAGTTCTTC
J gene: TRBJ2-1; D gene: TRBD2; clone size: NA; V gene: TRBV7-7; CDR3 protein: CASSPRLAGVHEQFF; CDR3 DNA: TGTGCTAGCAGCCCTAGACTAGCGGGAGTCCATGAGCAGTTCTTC
J gene: TRBJ2-2; D gene: NA; clone size: NA; V gene: TRBV6-6; CDR3 protein: CASGLSPNTGELFF; CDR3 DNA: TGTGCCAGTGGACTATCCCCGAACACCGGGGAGCTGTTTTTT
J gene: TRBJ2-1; D gene: TRBD2; clone size: NA; V gene: TRBV5-8; CDR3 protein: CASSLGSGAPHEQFF; CDR3 DNA: TGTGCCAGCAGCTTGGGTAGCGGGGCCCCCCATGAGCAGTTCTTC
J gene: TRBJ1-2; D gene: NA; clone size: NA; V gene: TRBV18; CDR3 protein: CASSPQEGSAGGYTF; CDR3 DNA: TGTGCCAGCTCACCACAAGAGGGCTCAGCGGGAGGCTACACCTTC
J gene: TRBJ2-3; D gene: TRBD1; clone size: few; V gene: TRBV19; CDR3 protein: CASGDRTTDTQYF; CDR3 DNA: TGTGCCAGTGGGGACAGGACCACAGATACGCAGTATTTT
J gene: TRBJ2-2; D gene: NA; clone size: NA; V gene: TRBV5-6; CDR3 protein: CASSVNTGELFF; CDR3 DNA: TGTGCCAGCAGCGTGAACACCGGGGAGCTGTTTTTT
J gene: TRBJ2-5; D gene: NA; clone size: NA; V gene: TRBV4-2; CDR3 protein: CASSQGLSSEETQYF; CDR3 DNA: TGTGCCAGCAGCCAAGGCCTTTCTAGCGAGGAGACCCAGTACTTC
J gene: TRBJ1-1; D gene: TRBD1; clone size: few; V gene: TRBV11-2; CDR3 protein: CASSLDYGTAPSEAFF; CDR3 DNA: TGTGCCAGCAGCTTAGATTACGGGACAGCTCCTTCTGAAGCTTTCTTT
J gene: TRBJ2-3; D gene: TRBD1; clone size: NA; V gene: TRBV7-2; CDR3 protein: CASSSGQGAGVADTQYF; CDR3 DNA: TGTGCCAGCAGCTCGGGACAGGGGGCGGGAGTAGCAGATACGCAGTATTTT
J gene: TRBJ1-5; D gene: NA; clone size: NA; V gene: TRBV27; CDR3 protein: CASSLYLDQPQHF; CDR3 DNA: TGTGCCAGCAGTTTATACTTGGATCAGCCCCAGCATTTT
J gene: TRBJ1-5; D gene: NA; clone size: many; V gene: TRBV2; CDR3 protein: CASSEGQDQPQHF; CDR3 DNA: TGTGCCAGCAGTGAAGGACAGGATCAGCCCCAGCATTTT
J gene: TRBJ2-2; D gene: TRBD1; clone size: NA; V gene: TRBV7-9; CDR3 protein: CASSGQGGGELFF; CDR3 DNA: TGTGCCAGCAGCGGACAGGGTGGCGGGGAGCTGTTTTTT
J gene: TRBJ2-7; D gene: NA; clone size: once; V gene: TRBV7-2; CDR3 protein: CASSLDSFSYEQYF; CDR3 DNA: TGTGCCAGCAGCTTAGACAGCTTCTCCTACGAGCAGTACTTC
J gene: TRBJ2-7; D gene: NA; clone size: NA; V gene: TRBV10-3; CDR3 protein: CAISDPLSSYEQYF; CDR3 DNA: TGTGCCATCAGTGACCCGTTGAGCTCCTACGAGCAGTACTTC
J gene: TRBJ1-5; D gene: NA; clone size: NA; V gene: TRBV28; CDR3 protein: CASSLRQFNQPQHF; CDR3 DNA: TGTGCCAGCAGTTTACGGCAGTTTAATCAGCCCCAGCATTTT
J gene: TRBJ2-7; D gene: NA; clone size: once; V gene: TRBV28; CDR3 protein: CASSFSGRGGNIFYEQYF; CDR3 DNA: TGTGCCAGCAGTTTCAGTGGCAGGGGGGGAAATATTTTCTACGAGCAGTACTTC
J gene: TRBJ1-1; D gene: NA; clone size: NA; V gene: TRBV28; CDR3 protein: CASLIWEGMNTEAFF; CDR3 DNA: TGTGCCAGCTTGATCTGGGAGGGCATGAACACTGAAGCTTTCTTT
J gene: TRBJ1-1; D gene: NA; clone size: NA; V gene: TRBV29-1; CDR3 protein: CSVDVGDNTEAFF; CDR3 DNA: TGCAGCGTTGACGTTGGGGATAACACTGAAGCTTTCTTT
J gene: TRBJ1-1; D gene: TRBD1; clone size: NA; V gene: TRBV19; CDR3 protein: CASSTLGQARTEAFF; CDR3 DNA: TGTGCCAGTAGTACCTTGGGACAGGCGCGTACTGAAGCTTTCTTT
J gene: TRBJ1-1; D gene: NA; clone size: NA; V gene: TRBV6-1; CDR3 protein: CASSEHFSSRGGTEAFF; CDR3 DNA: TGTGCCAGCAGTGAACATTTTTCGAGTAGGGGAGGTACTGAAGCTTTCTTT
J gene: TRBJ1-2; D gene: NA; clone size: NA; V gene: TRBV2; CDR3 protein: CASRGGRFNYGYTF; CDR3 DNA: TGTGCCAGCAGGGGAGGAAGGTTTAACTATGGCTACACCTTC
J gene: TRBJ2-7; D gene: NA; clone size: NA; V gene: TRBV13; CDR3 protein: CASSRDKAYEQYF; CDR3 DNA: TGTGCCAGTTCCCGGGACAAAGCCTACGAGCAGTACTTC
J gene: TRBJ2-3; D gene: TRBD2; clone size: NA; V gene: TRBV5-6; CDR3 protein: CASSFRTSGSTDTQYF; CDR3 DNA: TGTGCCAGCAGCTTCCGGACTAGCGGTAGCACAGATACGCAGTATTTT
J gene: TRBJ1-2; D gene: NA; clone size: few; V gene: TRBV2; CDR3 protein: CASSEAEANYGYTF; CDR3 DNA: TGTGCCAGCAGTGAGGCTGAAGCTAACTATGGCTACACCTTC
J gene: TRBJ1-4; D gene: TRBD1; clone size: NA; V gene: TRBV7-9; CDR3 protein: CASVTGGEAYEKLFF; CDR3 DNA: TGTGCCAGTGTTACAGGGGGCGAGGCTTATGAAAAACTGTTTTTT
J gene: TRBJ2-7; D gene: NA; clone size: NA; V gene: TRBV7-8; CDR3 protein: CASSTRTGQTPYEQYF; CDR3 DNA: TGTGCCAGCAGCACCCGGACGGGCCAGACCCCCTACGAGCAGTACTTC
J gene: TRBJ2-6; D gene: TRBD1; clone size: NA; V gene: TRBV27; CDR3 protein: CASRATGGLGFSGANVLTF; CDR3 DNA: TGTGCCAGCAGGGCGACAGGGGGCCTTGGTTTCTCTGGGGCCAACGTCCTGACTTTC
J gene: TRBJ1-2; D gene: TRBD1; clone size: once; V gene: TRBV28; CDR3 protein: CASSQQGQGGIYGYTF; CDR3 DNA: TGTGCCAGCAGTCAGCAGGGACAGGGGGGGATCTATGGCTACACCTTC
J gene: TRBJ2-7; D gene: TRBD2; clone size: few; V gene: TRBV6-5; CDR3 protein: CASSIDSGRSYEQYF; CDR3 DNA: TGTGCCAGCAGCATTGATAGCGGGAGGTCCTACGAGCAGTACTTC
J gene: TRBJ2-2; D gene: TRBD1; clone size: NA; V gene: TRBV14; CDR3 protein: CASSLSGDRGVTGELFF; CDR3 DNA: TGTGCCAGCAGCCTTTCGGGGGACAGGGGTGTTACCGGGGAGCTGTTTTTT
J gene: TRBJ1-1; D gene: TRBD1; clone size: NA; V gene: TRBV28; CDR3 protein: CASSSPDRALEAFF; CDR3 DNA: TGTGCCAGCAGTTCACCGGACAGGGCCCTCGAAGCTTTCTTT
J gene: TRBJ1-5; D gene: NA; clone size: NA; V gene: TRBV21-1; CDR3 protein: CASSKYMVNRYSNQPQHF; CDR3 DNA: TGTGCCAGCAGCAAATATATGGTTAATAGATACTCCAATCAGCCCCAGCATTTT
J gene: TRBJ2-5; D gene: NA; clone size: NA; V gene: TRBV6-5; CDR3 protein: CASSYGLAETQYF; CDR3 DNA: TGTGCCAGCAGTTACGGGTTAGCAGAGACCCAGTACTTC
J gene: TRBJ2-7; D gene: NA; clone size: medium-sized; V gene: TRBV6-5; CDR3 protein: CASSYSSTPTYEQYF; CDR3 DNA: TGTGCCAGCAGTTACTCGAGTACTCCAACCTACGAGCAGTACTTC
J gene: TRBJ2-1; D gene: TRBD2; clone size: NA; V gene: TRBV7-3; CDR3 protein: CASSFIGTSSLNEQFF; CDR3 DNA: TGTGCCAGCAGCTTCATCGGGACTAGTTCCCTCAATGAGCAGTTCTTC
J gene: TRBJ1-2; D gene: NA; clone size: NA; V gene: TRBV5-4; CDR3 protein: CASSYSATGNYGYTF; CDR3 DNA: TGTGCCAGCAGCTACAGCGCCACGGGGAACTATGGCTACACCTTC
J gene: TRBJ2-7; D gene: NA; clone size: NA; V gene: TRBV19; CDR3 protein: CASGPYEQYF; CDR3 DNA: TGTGCCAGTGGCCCCTACGAGCAGTACTTC
J gene: TRBJ2-7; D gene: TRBD1; clone size: few; V gene: TRBV7-9; CDR3 protein: CASSPGSSGQGLSYEQYF; CDR3 DNA: TGTGCCAGCAGCCCTGGCTCCTCCGGACAGGGACTGAGTTACGAGCAGTACTTC
J gene: TRBJ2-7; D gene: TRBD2; clone size: NA; V gene: TRBV30; CDR3 protein: CAWSPPGLGLYEQYF; CDR3 DNA: TGTGCCTGGAGTCCACCGGGACTAGGCCTCTACGAGCAGTACTTC
J gene: TRBJ1-5; D gene: NA; clone size: NA; V gene: TRBV4-2; CDR3 protein: CASSQGDQHQPQHF; CDR3 DNA: TGTGCCAGCAGCCAAGGGGACCAACATCAGCCCCAGCATTTT
J gene: TRBJ1-1; D gene: NA; clone size: NA; V gene: TRBV5-1; CDR3 protein: CASTWGVGTNTEAFF; CDR3 DNA: TGCGCCAGCACCTGGGGGGTGGGGACGAACACTGAAGCTTTCTTT
J gene: TRBJ2-2; D gene: TRBD1; clone size: NA; V gene: TRBV12-5; CDR3 protein: CASGLGQGNTGELFF; CDR3 DNA: TGTGCTAGTGGTTTGGGACAGGGGAACACCGGGGAGCTGTTTTTT
J gene: TRBJ2-5; D gene: NA; clone size: NA; V gene: TRBV15; CDR3 protein: CATSREWETQYF; CDR3 DNA: TGTGCCACCAGCAGAGAGTGGGAGACCCAGTACTTC
J gene: TRBJ2-5; D gene: TRBD1; clone size: NA; V gene: TRBV28; CDR3 protein: CASSLDQGAGETQYF; CDR3 DNA: TGTGCCAGCAGTTTAGATCAGGGGGCGGGGGAGACCCAGTACTTC